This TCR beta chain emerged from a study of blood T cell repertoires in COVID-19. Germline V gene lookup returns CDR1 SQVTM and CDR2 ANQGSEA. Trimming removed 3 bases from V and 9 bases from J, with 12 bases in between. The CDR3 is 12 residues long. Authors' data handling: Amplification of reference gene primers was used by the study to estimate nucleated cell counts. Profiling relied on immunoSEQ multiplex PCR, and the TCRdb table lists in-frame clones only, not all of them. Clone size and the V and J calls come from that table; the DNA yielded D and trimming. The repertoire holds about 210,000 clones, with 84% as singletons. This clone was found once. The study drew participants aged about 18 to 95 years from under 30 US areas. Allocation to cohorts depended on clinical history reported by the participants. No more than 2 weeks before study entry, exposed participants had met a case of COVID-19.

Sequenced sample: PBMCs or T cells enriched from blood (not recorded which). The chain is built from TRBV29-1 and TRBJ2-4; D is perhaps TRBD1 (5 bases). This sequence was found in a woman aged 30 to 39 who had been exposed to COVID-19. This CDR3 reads CSVDLQGGIQYF. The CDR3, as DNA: TGCAGCGTTGATTTGCAGGGTGGCATTCAGTACTTC.